Described below is a single TCR beta chain sequence and its context. Antigen: not known. The data stem from a study of T cells expressing NK-cell markers. Study at large: Sorted CD3+CD56+NKG2C+, CD3+CD56+NKG2C- and CD3+CD56-NKG2C+ T cells provided the TCR beta repertoires. Among the eight sequenced donors, seven tested HCMV-seropositive and one tested seronegative.

This CDR3 has 14 amino acids. The germline gives CDR1 MNHEY, CDR2 SVGEGT. TCRdb re-called the 5' RACE reads and gives one entry per CDR3 protein, without DNA. The sample holds about 150,000 distinct CDR3 sequences. Study findings and constraints: Dominant NKG2C+ clonotypes were found to form about 1.0-8% of CD8+ T cells in roughly 6 donors.

V is TRBV6-2 or TRBV6-3 and J is TRBJ2-2. This TCR came from a man in his late teens or twenties in good health. Specimen: blood T cells: a sorted CD56 or NKG2C T cell subset, CD4+ or CD8+ T cells, or bulk PBMC T cells (not recorded which). CDR3 region: CASSYSRGPGELFF.